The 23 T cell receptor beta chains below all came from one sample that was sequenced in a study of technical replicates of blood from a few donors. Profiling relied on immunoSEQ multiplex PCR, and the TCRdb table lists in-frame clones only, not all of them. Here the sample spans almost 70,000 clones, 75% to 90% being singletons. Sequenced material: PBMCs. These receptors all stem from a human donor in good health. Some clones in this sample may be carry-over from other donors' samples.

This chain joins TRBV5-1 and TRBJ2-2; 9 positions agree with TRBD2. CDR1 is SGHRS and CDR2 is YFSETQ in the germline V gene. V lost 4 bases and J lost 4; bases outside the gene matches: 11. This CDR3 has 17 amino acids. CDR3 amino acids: CASSATSGRSGTGELFF. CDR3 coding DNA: TGCGCCAGCAGCGCCACTAGCGGGCGTTCCGGCACCGGGGAGCTGTTTTTT.

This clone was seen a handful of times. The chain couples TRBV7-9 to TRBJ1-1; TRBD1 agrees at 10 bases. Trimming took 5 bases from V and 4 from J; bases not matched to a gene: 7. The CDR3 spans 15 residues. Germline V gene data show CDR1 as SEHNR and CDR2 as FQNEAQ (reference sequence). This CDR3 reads CASSLGTGVSTEAFF. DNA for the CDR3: TGTGCCAGCAGCCTTGGGACAGGGGTGAGCACTGAAGCTTTCTTT.

DNA of the CDR3: TGTGCCAGCAGCTTATCTGACAGCACTAATGAAAAACTGTTTTTT. Its translation is CASSLSDSTNEKLFF. V is TRBV7-9 and J is TRBJ1-4; maybe TRBD1 (5 bases). Trimming stripped 2 bases from V and 2 bases from J, with 9 bases between. This CDR3 spans 15 amino acids. Germline-derived CDR1 and CDR2 are SEHNR and FQNEAQ (reference sequence).

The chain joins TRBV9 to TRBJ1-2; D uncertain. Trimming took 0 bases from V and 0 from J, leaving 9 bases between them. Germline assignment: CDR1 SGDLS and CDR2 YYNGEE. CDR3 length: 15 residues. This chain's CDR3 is CASSVVEETNYGYTF. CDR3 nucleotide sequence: TGTGCCAGCAGCGTAGTAGAGGAGACTAACTATGGCTACACCTTC.

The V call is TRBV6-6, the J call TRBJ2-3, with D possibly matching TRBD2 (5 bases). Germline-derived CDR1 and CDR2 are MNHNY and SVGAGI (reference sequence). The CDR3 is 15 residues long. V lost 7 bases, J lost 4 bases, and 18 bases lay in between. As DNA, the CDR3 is TGTGCCAGCACTAAACGGGGTTCCTCCGCAGATACGCAGTATTTT. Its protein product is CASTKRGSSADTQYF.

CDR3 protein: CASSEGTGAGANVLTF. CDR3 sequence (DNA): TGTGCCAGCAGTGAAGGGACAGGGGCCGGGGCCAACGTCCTGACTTTC. The chain carries TRBV2 and TRBJ2-6, with TRBD1 identical over 9 bases. V was pared by 1 base and J by 4 bases, with 2 bases of the junction left unmatched. The CDR3 has 16 residues. Germline-derived CDR1 and CDR2 are SNHLY and FYNNEI. The complete variable domain, with remaining parts taken from reference TRBV2 and TRBJ2-6, reads EPEVTQTPSHQVTQMGQEVILRCVPISNHLYFYWYRQILGQKVEFLVSFYNNEISEKSEIFDDQFSVERPDGSNFTLKIRSTKLEDSAMYFCASSEGTGAGANVLTFGAGSRLTVL.

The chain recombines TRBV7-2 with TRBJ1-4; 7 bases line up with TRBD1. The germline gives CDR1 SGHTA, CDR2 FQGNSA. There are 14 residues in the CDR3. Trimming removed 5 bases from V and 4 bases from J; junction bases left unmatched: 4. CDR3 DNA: TGTGCCAGCAGCCTCGGGACAGTTAATGAAAAACTGTTTTTT. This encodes CASSLGTVNEKLFF.

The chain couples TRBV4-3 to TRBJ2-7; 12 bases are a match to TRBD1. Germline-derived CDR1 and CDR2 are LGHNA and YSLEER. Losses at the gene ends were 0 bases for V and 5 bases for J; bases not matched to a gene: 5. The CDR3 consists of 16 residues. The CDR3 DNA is TGCGCCAGCAGCCAAGATTGGGGACAGGGGGCAGACGAGCAGTACTTC. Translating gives CASSQDWGQGADEQYF.

The CDR3 DNA is TGTGCCAGCAGCTTAACTTCCGGGACACAAGAGACCCAGTACTTC. This gives the protein CASSLTSGTQETQYF. This sequence joins TRBV7-9 and TRBJ2-5, with TRBD1 as a possible D gene (6 bases). The germline CDR1 and CDR2 sequences are SEHNR and FQNEAQ (reference sequence). The CDR3 spans 15 residues. The V and J ends lost 2 bases and 2 bases respectively, with 12 bases between them.

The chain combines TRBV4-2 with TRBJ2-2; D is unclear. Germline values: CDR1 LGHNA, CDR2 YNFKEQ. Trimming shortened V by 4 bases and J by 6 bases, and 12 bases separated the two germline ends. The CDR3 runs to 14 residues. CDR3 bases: TGTGCCAGCAGCCCCACCGGGTTGGCCGGGGAGCTGTTTTTT. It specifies CASSPTGLAGELFF.

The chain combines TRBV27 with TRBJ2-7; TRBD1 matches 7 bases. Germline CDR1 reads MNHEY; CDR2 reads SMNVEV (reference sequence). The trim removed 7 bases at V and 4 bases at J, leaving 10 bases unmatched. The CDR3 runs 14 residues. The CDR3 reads CASTPRGQPYEQYF. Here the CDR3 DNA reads TGTGCCAGCACCCCGAGGGGACAGCCTTACGAGCAGTACTTC.

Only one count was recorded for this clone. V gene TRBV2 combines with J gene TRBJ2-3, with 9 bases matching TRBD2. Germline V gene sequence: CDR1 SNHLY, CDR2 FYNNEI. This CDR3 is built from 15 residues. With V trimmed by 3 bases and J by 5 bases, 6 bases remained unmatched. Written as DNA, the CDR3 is TGTGCCAGCAGTGATTTAGCGGGAGTGATAGATACGCAGTATTTT. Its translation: CASSDLAGVIDTQYF.

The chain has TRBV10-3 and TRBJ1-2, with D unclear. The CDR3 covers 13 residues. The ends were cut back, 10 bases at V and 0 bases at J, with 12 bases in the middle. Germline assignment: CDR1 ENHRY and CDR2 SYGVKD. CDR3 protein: CATNPGANYGYTF. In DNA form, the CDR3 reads TGTGCCACCAACCCAGGTGCTAACTATGGCTACACCTTC.

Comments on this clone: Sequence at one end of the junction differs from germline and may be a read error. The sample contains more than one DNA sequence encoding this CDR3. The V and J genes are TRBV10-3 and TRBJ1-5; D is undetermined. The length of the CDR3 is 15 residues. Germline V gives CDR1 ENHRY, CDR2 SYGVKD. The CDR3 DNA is TGTGCCATTAGTGAGCGGGCGGGGATAGAGCAGCCCCAGCATTTT. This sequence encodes CAISERAGIEQPQHF.

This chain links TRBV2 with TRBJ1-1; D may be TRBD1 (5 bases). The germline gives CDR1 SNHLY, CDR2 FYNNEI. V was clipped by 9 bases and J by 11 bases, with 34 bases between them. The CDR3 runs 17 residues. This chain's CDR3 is CASTLPGPLGKGRGAFF. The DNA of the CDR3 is TGTGCCAGTACCCTCCCGGGGCCCCTCGGGAAAGGGCGGGGCGCTTTCTTT.

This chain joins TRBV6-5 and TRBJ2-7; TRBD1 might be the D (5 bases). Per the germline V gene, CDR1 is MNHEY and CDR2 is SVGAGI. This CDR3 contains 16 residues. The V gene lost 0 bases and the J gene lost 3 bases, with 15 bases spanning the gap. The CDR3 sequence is CASSYSVTGSLYEQYF. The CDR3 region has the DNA TGTGCCAGCAGTTACTCCGTCACAGGTAGCCTCTACGAGCAGTACTTC.

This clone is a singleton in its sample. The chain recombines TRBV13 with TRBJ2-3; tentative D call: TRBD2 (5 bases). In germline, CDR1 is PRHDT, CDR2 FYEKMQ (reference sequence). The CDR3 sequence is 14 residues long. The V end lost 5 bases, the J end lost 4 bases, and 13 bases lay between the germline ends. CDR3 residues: CASSPIGSADTQYF. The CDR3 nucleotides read TGTGCCAGCAGCCCGATTGGGAGTGCAGATACGCAGTATTTT.

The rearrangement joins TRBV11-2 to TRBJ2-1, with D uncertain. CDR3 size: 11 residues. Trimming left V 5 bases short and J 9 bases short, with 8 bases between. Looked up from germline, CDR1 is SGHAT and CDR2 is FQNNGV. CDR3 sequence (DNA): TGTGCCAGCAGCGAGGTTCGTGAGCAGTTCTTC. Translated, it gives CASSEVREQFF.

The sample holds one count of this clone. Here the CDR3 reads CASSLALGGLTDTQYF. CDR3 nucleotides: TGTGCCAGCAGCTTAGCTCTGGGGGGACTCACAGATACGCAGTATTTT. The chain links TRBV7-7 to TRBJ2-3; TRBD2 might be the D (6 bases). CDR1 is SSHAT and CDR2 is FNYEAQ in the germline V gene (reference sequence). This CDR3 is 16 amino acids long. The V end lost 0 bases, the J end lost 2 bases, and 12 bases lay between the germline ends.

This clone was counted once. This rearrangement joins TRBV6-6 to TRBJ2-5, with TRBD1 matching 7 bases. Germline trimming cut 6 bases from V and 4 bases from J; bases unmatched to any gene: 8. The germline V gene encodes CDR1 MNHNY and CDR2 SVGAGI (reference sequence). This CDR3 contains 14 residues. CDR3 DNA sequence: TGTGCCAGCAGAGTTAGAGGGGGCGCAGAGACCCAGTACTTC. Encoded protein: CASRVRGGAETQYF.

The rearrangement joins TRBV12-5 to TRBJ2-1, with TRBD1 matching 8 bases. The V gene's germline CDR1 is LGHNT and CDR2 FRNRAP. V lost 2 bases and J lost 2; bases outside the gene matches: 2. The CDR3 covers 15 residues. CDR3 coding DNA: TGTGCTAGTGGTTTGTCGACAGGGGCCTACAATGAGCAGTTCTTC. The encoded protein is CASGLSTGAYNEQFF.

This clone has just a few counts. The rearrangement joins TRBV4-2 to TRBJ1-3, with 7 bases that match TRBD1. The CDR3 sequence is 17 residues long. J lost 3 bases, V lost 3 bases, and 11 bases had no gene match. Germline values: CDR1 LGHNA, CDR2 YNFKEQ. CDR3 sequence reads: CASSQHIDRAGGNTIYF. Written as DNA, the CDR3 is TGTGCCAGCAGCCAGCATATTGACAGGGCCGGTGGAAACACCATATATTTT.

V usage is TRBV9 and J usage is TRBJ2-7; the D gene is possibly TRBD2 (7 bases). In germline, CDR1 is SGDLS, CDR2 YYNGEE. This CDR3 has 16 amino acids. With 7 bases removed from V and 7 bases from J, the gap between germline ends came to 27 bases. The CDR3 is CASSQRAGGGGGEQYF. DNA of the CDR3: TGTGCCAGCTCCCAACGCGCCGGCGGGGGAGGGGGGGAGCAGTACTTC.